This passage covers 22 T cell receptor beta chains from one sample sequenced in a study of human T cells and chemical hapten exposure. MiXCR, applied by TCRdb to the RACE reads, yields one record per CDR3 protein. This repertoire shows about 45,000 distinct CDR3 sequences, nearly 4.5% found once; its top ten account for around 5.8%. As for time point: healthy volunteer bleed at 2 weeks. Unfractionated whole blood yielded the extracted total RNA. Sequencing was performed on whole blood. Every receptor here comes from a human donor in good health. Some clones in this sample may be carry-over from other donors' samples.

The chain has TRBV18 and TRBJ1-5; possible D gene TRBD1, 5 bases. The germline gives CDR1 KGHSH, CDR2 LQKENI. This CDR3 has 15 amino acids. The V end was cut by 1 base, the J end by 6 bases, with 13 bases between. The CDR3 sequence is CASSPRGGDGQPQHF. The CDR3 DNA reads as TGTGCCAGCTCACCACGTGGGGGGGACGGTCAGCCCCAGCATTTT.

In this sample, this clonotype turned up many times. The chain employs TRBV18 and TRBJ1-1; D gene ambiguous. This CDR3 is 17 amino acids long. Germline V lookup: CDR1 KGHSH, CDR2 LQKENI. Trimming shortened V by 1 base and J by 1 base, and 16 bases separated the two germline ends. The CDR3 sequence: CASSPLPPGGRNTEAFF. DNA for the CDR3: TGTGCCAGCTCACCACTTCCCCCGGGCGGCCGGAACACTGAAGCTTTCTTT.

The rearrangement links TRBV10-3 to TRBJ2-3; 7 positions match TRBD1. CDR1 is ENHRY, CDR2 SYGVKD, per germline. The CDR3 has 14 amino acids. After removal of 3 bases from V and 6 bases from J, the junction contained 6 bases not matched to a gene. This chain's CDR3 is CAISELQGTDTQYF. The CDR3 DNA is TGTGCCATCAGTGAACTACAGGGGACGGATACGCAGTATTTT.

V usage is TRBV5-1 and J usage is TRBJ1-2, with TRBD1 as a possible D gene (5 bases). V lost 2 bases and J lost 2, with 16 bases in between. This CDR3 region has 16 residues. Germline CDR1 reads SGHRS; CDR2 reads YFSETQ. In DNA form, the CDR3 reads TGCGCCAGCAGCTTAGAATTCACAGGACCGAACTATGGCTACACCTTC. Amino acid sequence: CASSLEFTGPNYGYTF.

There are many counts of this clonotype. CDR3 residues: CASSLSGGFGNTIYF. The CDR3 DNA sequence: TGTGCCAGCAGCTTATCCGGGGGTTTTGGAAACACCATATATTTT. The genes are TRBV7-6 and TRBJ1-3; TRBD1 is a possible D gene (5 bases). CDR1 and CDR2 from the germline V gene are SGHVS and FNYEAQ. The CDR3 length is 15 residues. The V end was cut by 2 bases, the J end by 3 bases, with 11 bases between.

This clonotype was observed at least ten times. The CDR3 loop reads CASSSNYRYEQYF. CDR3 nucleotide sequence: TGTGCCAGCAGCTCCAATTATCGCTACGAGCAGTACTTC. The rearrangement joins TRBV5-5 to TRBJ2-7, with D unclear. Per the germline V gene, CDR1 is SGHKS and CDR2 is YYEKEE (reference sequence). Trimming stripped 3 bases from V and 3 bases from J, with 10 bases between. The CDR3 has 13 amino acids.

The chain recombines TRBV7-3 with TRBJ2-3; the D is unclear. The germline V and J ends were trimmed by 1 base and 6 bases, with 14 bases remaining between them. The CDR3 has 15 residues. Looked up from germline, CDR1 is SGHTA and CDR2 is FQGTGA. This chain's CDR3 is CASSLNLDLGDTQYF. CDR3 bases: TGTGCCAGCAGCTTAAATTTGGATCTAGGGGATACGCAGTATTTT.

This clonotype was recorded at least ten times. The V and J genes are TRBV11-1 and TRBJ1-2; TRBD1 aligns across 8 bases. Germline V gene lookup returns CDR1 SGHAT and CDR2 FQDESV (reference sequence). Germline trimming cut 3 bases from V and 4 bases from J; bases unmatched to any gene: 7. The CDR3 runs 15 residues. The CDR3 here is CASSFEDRAPYGYTF. As DNA, the CDR3 is TGTGCCAGCAGCTTCGAGGACAGGGCCCCCTATGGCTACACCTTC.

At least ten counts were recorded for this clonotype. The rearrangement uses TRBV9 and TRBJ2-7; a possible D gene is TRBD2 (7 bases). Per the germline V gene, CDR1 is SGDLS and CDR2 is YYNGEE. The CDR3 has 14 residues. Trimming took off 1 base at V and 2 bases at J, with 10 bases between the two ends. This chain's CDR3 is CASSVYGGPYEQYF. CDR3 bases: TGTGCCAGCAGCGTATACGGGGGGCCCTACGAGCAGTACTTC.

Many counts were recorded for this clonotype. The rearrangement joins TRBV28 to TRBJ2-2; 8 bases agree with TRBD1. With V trimmed by 3 bases and J by 1 base, 4 bases remained unmatched. Germline V gives CDR1 MDHEN, CDR2 SYDVKM. CDR3 length: 16 amino acids. This CDR3 reads CASSFLQGENTGELFF. CDR3 bases: TGTGCCAGCAGTTTCCTACAGGGGGAGAACACCGGGGAGCTGTTTTTT. Full variable domain (rest looked up from reference TRBV28 and TRBJ2-2): DVKVTQSSRYLVKRTGEKVFLECVQDMDHENMFWYRQDPGLGLRLIYFSYDVKMKEKGDIPEGYSVSREKKERFSLILESASTNQTSMYLCASSFLQGENTGELFFGEGSRLTVL.

Only a few counts were recorded for this clonotype. The chain employs TRBV9 and TRBJ1-5, with D hard to call. Germline loops: CDR1 SGDLS, CDR2 YYNGEE. V was pared by 2 bases and J by 2 bases, with 8 bases between. CDR3 size: 14 residues. Here the CDR3 reads CASSVGEGNQPQHF. The CDR3 DNA sequence: TGTGCCAGCAGCGTGGGAGAGGGCAATCAGCCCCAGCATTTT.

The chain combines TRBV20-1 with TRBJ1-6; D is unclear. Germline lookup yields CDR1 DFQATT and CDR2 SNEGSKA (reference sequence). This CDR3 has 15 amino acids. Between the trimmed V and J ends, which lost 3 bases and 0 bases, there was a span of 9 bases. Written as DNA, the CDR3 is TGCAGTGCTAGTCCCGGGAGCTCCTATAATTCACCCCTCCACTTT. It encodes CSASPGSSYNSPLHF.

This clonotype showed up many times. V is TRBV29-1 and J is TRBJ2-7; maybe TRBD1 (5 bases). Deletions cut 5 bases from V and 2 bases from J, with 16 bases between. From germline, CDR1 is SQVTM and CDR2 ANQGSEA. CDR3 length: 14 amino acids. The CDR3 bases are TGCAGCGTTCGACTTGACAGATTCCCCTACGAGCAGTACTTC. Translating gives CSVRLDRFPYEQYF.

About this clonotype: This may come from a read error, since a much larger clone is one base off. The chain has TRBV27 and TRBJ1-5, with unresolved D. The germline V gene encodes CDR1 MNHEY and CDR2 SMNVEV (reference sequence). The CDR3 loop spans 13 amino acids. CDR3 in amino acids: CASSFGVNQHQHF. In DNA, the CDR3 is TGTGCCAGCAGTTTCGGGGTAAATCAGCACCAGCATTTT.

The sample holds many counts of this clonotype. The V and J genes are TRBV6-5 and TRBJ1-4, with TRBD1 matching 8 bases. In germline, CDR1 is MNHEY, CDR2 SVGAGI. CDR3 length: 14 amino acids. With 0 bases clipped from V and 7 bases from J, the junction kept 1 base outside the gene matches. The CDR3: CASSYSDRGEKLFF. The DNA of the CDR3 is TGTGCCAGCAGTTACTCCGACAGGGGTGAAAAACTGTTTTTT.

This clonotype was detected ten times or more. The rearrangement links TRBV12-3 or TRBV12-4 to TRBJ2-3; D call uncertain. This CDR3 contains 15 residues. V lost 3 bases and J lost 0, with 10 bases in between. This CDR3 is CASSFLLQSTDTQYF. CDR3 bases: TGTGCCAGCAGTTTTCTTTTGCAGAGCACAGATACGCAGTATTTT.

This clonotype was seen only a few times. This rearrangement joins TRBV20-1 to TRBJ2-3; 12 bases align to TRBD2. Germline CDR1 DFQATT, CDR2 SNEGSKA (reference sequence). J gave up 5 bases and V 4 bases, and 10 bases lay outside the gene matches. This CDR3 spans 16 amino acids. CDR3 protein: CSAIKTSGSPGDTQYF. The CDR3 nucleotides are TGCAGTGCTATAAAGACTAGCGGGAGCCCCGGAGATACGCAGTATTTT.

This clonotype was observed at least ten times. The rearrangement joins TRBV28 to TRBJ1-2; maybe TRBD1 (5 bases). Per germline, CDR1 MDHEN and CDR2 SYDVKM. The V end was cut by 6 bases, the J end by 8 bases, with 19 bases between. This CDR3 has 14 residues. The CDR3 reads CASSFVTGLKGYTF. The CDR3 bases are TGTGCCAGCAGCTTCGTGACGGGGCTAAAGGGCTACACCTTC.

This clonotype was observed many times. The chain couples TRBV6-2 or TRBV6-3 to TRBJ1-5, with unresolved D. Trimming removed 2 bases at V and 5 bases at J, with 10 bases between. Germline V gives CDR1 MNHEY, CDR2 SVGEGT. The CDR3 loop spans 14 amino acids. The CDR3 region is CASSYVSSDQPQHF. CDR3 DNA sequence: TGTGCCAGCAGTTACGTGTCGTCAGATCAGCCCCAGCATTTT.

V and J are TRBV12-5 and TRBJ1-1; D is perhaps TRBD1 (6 bases). The V gene's germline CDR1 is LGHNT and CDR2 FRNRAP. Trimming removed 0 bases at V and 7 bases at J, with 18 bases between. CDR3 length equals 16 residues. CDR3 sequence reads: CASGLVRSGAGDEAFF. The CDR3, as DNA: TGTGCTAGTGGTTTGGTACGGTCGGGGGCGGGGGATGAAGCTTTCTTT.

This clonotype was counted between two and nine times. CDR3 amino acids: CASSLNGGELFF. The CDR3 nucleotides are TGTGCCAGCAGTTTGAATGGCGGGGAGCTGTTTTTT. The genes are TRBV28 and TRBJ2-2; no definite D call. The V and J ends lost 3 bases and 7 bases respectively, with 6 bases between them. Germline lookup yields CDR1 MDHEN and CDR2 SYDVKM. This CDR3 has 12 residues.

This clonotype was picked up many times. The CDR3 here is CASSLAGASFYEQFF. The CDR3 nucleotides read TGCGCCAGCAGCCTAGCGGGAGCTTCATTCTATGAGCAGTTCTTC. V usage is TRBV4-1 and J usage is TRBJ2-1; 9 bases are a match to TRBD2. This CDR3 comprises 15 residues. Germline CDR1 and CDR2: MGHRA and YSYEKL. The junction had 9 bases not matched to a gene; V was cut back by 4 bases and J by 8 bases.